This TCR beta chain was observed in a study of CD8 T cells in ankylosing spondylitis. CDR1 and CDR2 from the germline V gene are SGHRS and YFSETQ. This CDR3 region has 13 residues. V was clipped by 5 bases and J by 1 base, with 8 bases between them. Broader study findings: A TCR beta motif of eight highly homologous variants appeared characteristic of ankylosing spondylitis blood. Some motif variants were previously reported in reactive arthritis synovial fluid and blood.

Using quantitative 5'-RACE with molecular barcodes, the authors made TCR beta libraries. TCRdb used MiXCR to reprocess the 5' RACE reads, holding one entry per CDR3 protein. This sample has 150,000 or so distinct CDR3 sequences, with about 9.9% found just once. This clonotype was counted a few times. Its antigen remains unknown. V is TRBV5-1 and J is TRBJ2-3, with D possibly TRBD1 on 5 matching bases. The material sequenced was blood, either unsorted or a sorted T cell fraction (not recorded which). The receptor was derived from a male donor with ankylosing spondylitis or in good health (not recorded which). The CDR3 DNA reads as TGCGCCAGCAGACCCAGGGGCACAGATACGCAGTATTTT. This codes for CASRPRGTDTQYF.